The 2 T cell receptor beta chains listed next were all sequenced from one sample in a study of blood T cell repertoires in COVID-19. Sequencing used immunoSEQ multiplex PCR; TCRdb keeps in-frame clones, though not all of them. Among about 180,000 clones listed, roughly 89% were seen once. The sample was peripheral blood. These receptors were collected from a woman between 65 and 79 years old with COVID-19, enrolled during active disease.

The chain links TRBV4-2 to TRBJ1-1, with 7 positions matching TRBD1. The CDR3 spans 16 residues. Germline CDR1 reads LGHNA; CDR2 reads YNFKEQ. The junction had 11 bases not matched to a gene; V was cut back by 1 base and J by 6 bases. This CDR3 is CASSQGAGRGRPEAFF. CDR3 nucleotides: TGTGCCAGCAGCCAAGGGGCTGGCAGGGGGAGGCCTGAAGCTTTCTTT.

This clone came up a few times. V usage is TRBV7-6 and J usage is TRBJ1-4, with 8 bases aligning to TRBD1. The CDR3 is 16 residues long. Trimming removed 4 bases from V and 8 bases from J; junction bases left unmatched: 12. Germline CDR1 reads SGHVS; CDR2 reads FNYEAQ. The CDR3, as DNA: TGTGCCAGCAGCTCCGACAGGGGCCCCGTTAGAGAAAAACTGTTTTTT. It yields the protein CASSSDRGPVREKLFF.